The 23 T cell receptor beta chains in this list originate from one sample, sequenced in a study of cytomegalovirus exposure and HLA in healthy donors. The PCR ran on 60 Vbeta and 13 Jbeta primers. Profiling relied on immunoSEQ multiplex PCR, and the TCRdb table lists in-frame clones only, not all of them. The sample includes around 150,000 clones, under 90% of them seen just once. The specimen was PBMCs. Receptors were obtained from a man in his thirties or forties in good health and CMV-seronegative.

This clone occurred once. This chain joins TRBV6-6 and TRBJ1-6; TRBD1 aligns across 7 bases. Germline V gene lookup returns CDR1 MNHNY and CDR2 SVGAGI (reference sequence). J gave up 14 bases and V 5 bases, and 12 bases lay outside the gene matches. The CDR3 extends over 14 amino acids. The CDR3 sequence is CASSLSGGQGALHF. DNA for the CDR3: TGTGCCAGCAGTCTATCAGGGGGGCAAGGGGCCCTCCACTTT.

This clone was detected only a few times. V usage is TRBV9 and J usage is TRBJ1-4, with TRBD1 matching 8 bases. CDR3 length equals 15 residues. V trimming: 0 bases; J trimming: 6 bases; junction bases outside the gene matches: 4. Germline CDR1 SGDLS, CDR2 YYNGEE. CDR3 sequence (DNA): TGTGCCAGCAGCGTAGCGGGACAGGTAGATGAAAAACTGTTTTTT. It encodes CASSVAGQVDEKLFF. Combining the CDR3 with reference TRBV9 and TRBJ1-4 gives the whole variable domain DSGVTQTPKHLITATGQRVTLRCSPRSGDLSVYWYQQSLDQGLQFLIQYYNGEERAKGNILERFSAQQFPDLHSELNLSSLELGDSALYFCASSVAGQVDEKLFFGSGTQLSVL.

The rearrangement joins TRBV18 to TRBJ2-1, with 14 positions matching TRBD2. V dropped 3 bases and J dropped 9; count of bases not matched to a gene: 10. Germline lookup yields CDR1 KGHSH and CDR2 LQKENI. The length of the CDR3 is 17 residues. The CDR3 DNA follows: TGTGCCAGCTCACCCTTCGGACTAGCGGGAGGTCGGAGTGAGCAGTTCTTC. Protein sequence: CASSPFGLAGGRSEQFF. Together with reference TRBV18 and TRBJ2-1, the CDR3 gives the full variable domain: NAGVMQNPRHLVRRRGQEARLRCSPMKGHSHVYWYRQLPEEGLKFMVYLQKENIIDESGMPKERFSAEFPKEGPSILRIQQVVRGDSAAYFCASSPFGLAGGRSEQFFGPGTRLTVL.

The genes are TRBV30 and TRBJ2-2; maybe TRBD2 (6 bases). The germline V gene has CDR1 GTSNPN and CDR2 SVGIG (reference sequence). The V end was cut by 3 bases, the J end by 5 bases, with 16 bases between. The CDR3 is made up of 15 amino acids. CDR3 residues: CAWRLGTRVTGELFF. CDR3 sequence (DNA): TGTGCCTGGAGACTCGGGACTCGGGTGACCGGGGAGCTGTTTTTT.

The chain joins TRBV7-2 to TRBJ2-3, with D possibly matching TRBD2 (7 bases). The V gene lost 5 bases and the J gene lost 5 bases, with 17 bases spanning the gap. This CDR3 is built from 15 residues. Per the germline V gene, CDR1 is SGHTA and CDR2 is FQGNSA. The CDR3 is CASSRHGGLIDTQYF. In DNA, the CDR3 is TGTGCCAGCAGCCGCCACGGGGGGCTGATAGATACGCAGTATTTT.

This chain connects TRBV19 to TRBJ2-5; D is uncertain. The CDR3 runs 15 residues. Germline assignment: CDR1 LNHDA and CDR2 SQIVND (reference sequence). The germline V and J ends were trimmed by 7 bases and 1 base, with 16 bases remaining between them. CDR3 region: CASTPEIASQETQYF. CDR3 DNA: TGTGCCAGTACCCCTGAGATAGCTTCCCAAGAGACCCAGTACTTC.

This chain joins TRBV29-1 and TRBJ2-1; 7 bases are a match to TRBD1. In germline, CDR1 is SQVTM, CDR2 ANQGSEA. The V segment lost 8 bases and the J segment 8 bases; nucleotides outside the gene matches: 9. The CDR3 loop spans 12 amino acids. CDR3: CSTQTGRYEQFF. The CDR3, as DNA: TGCAGCACCCAGACAGGGCGATATGAGCAGTTCTTC.

The rearrangement links TRBV5-1 to TRBJ2-1; 10 bases agree with TRBD1. Trimming cost V 3 bases and J 1 base; bases outside gene matches: 4. Germline V gives CDR1 SGHRS, CDR2 YFSETQ. The CDR3 covers 16 residues. DNA for the CDR3: TGCGCCAGCAGCTGGGGGACAGGGGTTTCCTACAATGAGCAGTTCTTC. Amino acid sequence: CASSWGTGVSYNEQFF.

This clone was observed a handful of times. A much larger clone lies a single base off, so this may be a read error. The genes are TRBV29-1 and TRBJ2-2, with 10 bases that match TRBD1. The CDR3 covers 14 residues. The J segment lost 7 bases and the V segment lost 5 bases, leaving 7 bases of the junction unmatched. The germline gives CDR1 SQVTM, CDR2 ANQGSEA. The CDR3 nucleotides are TGCAGCGTTCGGGACAGGGGAGAGATCGGGGAGCTGTTTTTT. Translated: CSVRDRGEIGELFF.

This clone was detected a few times. The same CDR3 arises from other DNA sequences in this sample as well. The chain employs TRBV10-3 and TRBJ2-1; 10 nucleotides align to TRBD1. Germline CDR1 is ENHRY and CDR2 is SYGVKD. V dropped 10 bases and J dropped 8; count of bases not matched to a gene: 2. The CDR3 loop spans 11 amino acids. For the CDR3, the DNA is TGTGCCACGGGGACAGGGGATGAGCAGTTCTTC. This gives the protein CATGTGDEQFF.

This clone has just a few counts. The chain carries TRBV4-3 and TRBJ1-1; possible D gene TRBD1, 5 bases. The germline V gene has CDR1 LGHNA and CDR2 YSLEER. The V gene lost 3 bases and the J gene lost 9 bases, with 17 bases spanning the gap. The CDR3 runs to 14 residues. The CDR3 loop is CASSQGGQAFKAFF. The CDR3 DNA is TGCGCCAGCAGCCAGGGAGGACAAGCGTTTAAAGCTTTCTTT.

The chain joins TRBV20-1 to TRBJ2-5; the D is unclear. This CDR3 contains 10 residues. V was cut by 3 bases and J by 9 bases, with 8 bases left in between. The V gene's germline CDR1 is DFQATT and CDR2 SNEGSKA (reference sequence). CDR3 region: CSASFPAQYF. CDR3 nucleotide sequence: TGCAGTGCTAGCTTTCCGGCCCAGTACTTC.

This chain joins TRBV6-5 and TRBJ2-2; maybe TRBD2 (7 bases). Trimming cost V 1 base and J 5 bases, with 11 bases left between them. In germline, CDR1 is MNHEY, CDR2 SVGAGI. The CDR3 extends over 15 amino acids. The CDR3 here is CASSYLGGRTGELFF. The CDR3 coding sequence is TGTGCCAGCAGTTACTTGGGGGGGCGGACCGGGGAGCTGTTTTTT.

The chain has TRBV2 and TRBJ1-5; 9 bases are shared with TRBD1. The trim removed 3 bases at V and 3 bases at J, leaving 3 bases unmatched. Germline V gene lookup returns CDR1 SNHLY and CDR2 FYNNEI. The CDR3 spans 15 residues. The DNA for the CDR3 is TGTGCCAGCAGTGACACAGGGGGCTACAATCAGCCCCAGCATTTT. Its protein is CASSDTGGYNQPQHF.

V is TRBV5-8 and J is TRBJ1-2; D remains unclear. The germline V and J ends were trimmed by 2 bases and 4 bases, with 6 bases remaining between them. Germline V gene lookup returns CDR1 SGHTS and CDR2 YDEGEE. This CDR3 has 12 residues. The CDR3 DNA is TGTGCCAGCAGCTTTAGCGTCTATGGCTACACCTTC. Translation gives CASSFSVYGYTF.

The chain carries TRBV7-9 and TRBJ2-3; D not resolved. This CDR3 comprises 12 residues. Trimming took off 2 bases at V and 6 bases at J, with 6 bases between the two ends. The germline CDR1 and CDR2 sequences are SEHNR and FQNEAQ (reference sequence). The CDR3 sequence is CASSLRVDTQYF. Here the CDR3 DNA reads TGTGCCAGCAGCTTACGAGTTGATACGCAGTATTTT. The variable domain in full, completed from reference TRBV7-9 and TRBJ2-3, reads DTGVSQNPRHKITKRGQNVTFRCDPISEHNRLYWYRQTLGQGPEFLTYFQNEAQLEKSRLLSDRFSAERPKGSFSTLEIQRTEQGDSAMYLCASSLRVDTQYFGPGTRLTVL.

The chain is built from TRBV28 and TRBJ2-7, with 11 bases lining up with TRBD2. CDR3 length: 18 residues. J gave up 0 bases and V 5 bases, and 12 bases lay outside the gene matches. The germline gives CDR1 MDHEN, CDR2 SYDVKM. The CDR3 protein is CASSPRGLAGSYSYEQYF. In nucleotides, the CDR3 is TGTGCCAGCAGTCCACGAGGACTAGCGGGCTCCTACTCCTACGAGCAGTACTTC.

The V and J genes are TRBV27 and TRBJ1-5; D not certain. The germline CDR1 and CDR2 sequences are MNHEY and SMNVEV (reference sequence). The CDR3 extends over 13 amino acids. The germline V and J ends were trimmed by 2 bases and 7 bases, with 9 bases remaining between them. This CDR3 reads CASSLEVGQPQHF. As DNA, the CDR3 is TGTGCCAGCAGTTTAGAAGTGGGCCAGCCCCAGCATTTT.

This chain connects TRBV7-3 to TRBJ2-4, with 16 nucleotides matching TRBD2. CDR3 length equals 23 residues. CDR1 and CDR2 (germline): SGHTA, FQGTGA. V lost 0 bases and J lost 1; bases outside the gene matches: 15. CDR3 nucleotide sequence: TGTGCCAGCAGCTTAACACCGGGACTAGCGGGAGGGCCGGGGAAGTGGGCCAAAAACATTCAGTACTTC. It specifies CASSLTPGLAGGPGKWAKNIQYF.

The gene calls are TRBV28 and TRBJ1-1; no clear D. CDR1 is MDHEN and CDR2 is SYDVKM in the germline V gene. The V end lost 0 bases, the J end lost 1 base, and 12 bases lay between the germline ends. CDR3 size: 16 residues. The CDR3 region is CASSLWGEAGNTEAFF. For the CDR3, the DNA is TGTGCCAGCAGTTTATGGGGAGAGGCCGGGAACACTGAAGCTTTCTTT.

The chain is built from TRBV2 and TRBJ1-5; tentative D call: TRBD1 (5 bases). Per the germline V gene, CDR1 is SNHLY and CDR2 is FYNNEI. The CDR3 spans 16 residues. V shed 4 bases and J shed 5 bases, with 18 bases lying between them. CDR3 in DNA: TGTGCCAGCAGTGGCAGGGTAGGTAGGATCGATCAGCCCCAGCATTTT. Protein product: CASSGRVGRIDQPQHF.

Only one count was recorded for this clone. The chain couples TRBV28 to TRBJ2-7; a weak D match, TRBD2 (6 bases). Germline CDR1 MDHEN, CDR2 SYDVKM. The CDR3 is made up of 15 amino acids. The ends were cut back, 7 bases at V and 7 bases at J, with 23 bases in the middle. Here the CDR3 reads CASILNGVGGREQYF. DNA of the CDR3: TGTGCCAGCATCCTAAATGGGGTGGGGGGACGGGAGCAGTACTTC.

The chain couples TRBV28 to TRBJ2-1, with D perhaps TRBD2 (5 bases). The CDR3 runs 16 residues. The V and J ends lost 6 bases and 3 bases respectively, with 18 bases between them. CDR1 and CDR2 from the germline V gene are MDHEN and SYDVKM. The CDR3 DNA follows: TGTGCCAGCAGACCTGGACTTCCCTCGTTCTACAATGAGCAGTTCTTC. Encoded protein: CASRPGLPSFYNEQFF. Looking up the rest from reference TRBV28 and TRBJ2-1 gives the full variable domain: DVKVTQSSRYLVKRTGEKVFLECVQDMDHENMFWYRQDPGLGLRLIYFSYDVKMKEKGDIPEGYSVSREKKERFSLILESASTNQTSMYLCASRPGLPSFYNEQFFGPGTRLTVL.